Each of the 23 T cell receptor beta chains below was sequenced from the same sample in a study of CD8+CD57+ T cells in acquired aplastic anemia. Individuals selected for sequencing had exhibited CD8+CD57+ cell expansion on flow cytometry. Genomic DNA, serving as template, underwent TCR beta VDJ and CDR3 profiling. TCRdb reanalysed the reads using MiXCR and keeps one entry per CDR3 protein. Of over 150,000 distinct CDR3 sequences in the sample, about 52% were seen once. Sequences were obtained from sorted CD4+, CD8+, or CD8+CD57+ T cells (not recorded which) from PBMCs. Receptors were obtained from a human donor with aplastic anemia.

The V call is TRBV12-3 or TRBV12-4, the J call TRBJ1-2; TRBD1 agrees at 7 bases. The CDR3 contains 13 residues. With 5 bases clipped from V and 3 bases from J, the junction kept 3 bases outside the gene matches. Written as DNA, the CDR3 is TGTGCCAGCAGTGGGACAGACTACTATGGCTACACCTTC. It translates to CASSGTDYYGYTF.

This clonotype was counted only a few times. J is TRBJ1-1 and V is TRBV20-1; D is undetermined. In germline, CDR1 is DFQATT, CDR2 SNEGSKA (reference sequence). Trimming shortened V by 3 bases and J by 4 bases, and 6 bases separated the two germline ends. The CDR3 length is 11 residues. The DNA for the CDR3 is TGCAGTGCTAGTACGGGCACTGAAGCTTTCTTT. Encoded protein: CSASTGTEAFF.

CDR3 DNA sequence: TGTGCCAGCAGCACAGGGACTAGCGGGCGGAGCTTCACAGATACGCAGTATTTT. Protein product: CASSTGTSGRSFTDTQYF. The chain couples TRBV7-1 to TRBJ2-3, with 12 nucleotides matching TRBD2. TRBV7-1 is classed as an ORF, of uncertain function. J gave up 2 bases and V 5 bases, and 11 bases lay outside the gene matches. The CDR3 consists of 18 residues.

This clonotype was observed many times. The gene calls are TRBV6-1 and TRBJ1-2, with D possibly TRBD1 on 6 matching bases. Germline CDR1 is MNHNS and CDR2 is SASEGT. The length of the CDR3 is 14 residues. Between the trimmed V and J ends, which lost 5 bases and 4 bases, there was a span of 14 bases. The CDR3 coding sequence is TGTGCCAGCAGTATCCCGGACAGACTCTATGGCTACACCTTC. This gives the protein CASSIPDRLYGYTF.

The sample holds many counts of this clonotype. The chain has TRBV10-3 and TRBJ1-2, with D tentatively TRBD1 (5 bases). Germline CDR1 and CDR2: ENHRY and SYGVKD. V lost 2 bases to trimming and J lost 1 base, with 8 bases between them. The CDR3 is 14 amino acids. CDR3 amino acids: CAISEGGFNYGYTF. The CDR3 DNA reads as TGTGCCATCAGTGAGGGGGGGTTTAACTATGGCTACACCTTC.

This clonotype was picked up a small number of times. The CDR3 spells CASSLRAGGTEAFF. In DNA, the CDR3 is TGTGCCAGCAGTTTACGTGCGGGGGGCACTGAAGCTTTCTTT. This rearrangement joins TRBV27 to TRBJ1-1; weak D call: TRBD1 (5 bases). The CDR3 consists of 14 residues. Germline assignment: CDR1 MNHEY and CDR2 SMNVEV (reference sequence). The V and J ends lost 2 bases and 4 bases respectively, with 11 bases between them.

This clonotype has ten or more counts. V is TRBV7-4 and J is TRBJ1-5, with a possible D match to TRBD1 (6 bases). The germline V gene has CDR1 SGHVT and CDR2 SQSDAQ. The V end was cut by 5 bases, the J end by 5 bases, with 16 bases between. The CDR3 sequence is 15 residues long. DNA of the CDR3: TGTGCCAGCAGCCACCGACAGGTTTTCCATCAGCCCCAGCATTTT. This sequence encodes CASSHRQVFHQPQHF.

This clonotype was seen a few times. The chain recombines TRBV7-6 with TRBJ1-1, with D unclear. Germline CDR1 and CDR2: SGHVS and FNYEAQ. The CDR3 is 14 amino acids. The V end lost 1 base, the J end lost 1 base, and 7 bases lay between the germline ends. The CDR3 region is CASSLDRRNTEAFF. CDR3 bases: TGTGCCAGCAGCTTAGATCGTCGGAACACTGAAGCTTTCTTT.

This clonotype was picked up many times. The chain recombines TRBV2 with TRBJ1-1; TRBD1 aligns across 8 bases. The germline CDR1 and CDR2 sequences are SNHLY and FYNNEI. Losses at the gene ends were 9 bases for V and 4 bases for J; bases not matched to a gene: 4. This CDR3 has 12 residues. Here the CDR3 DNA reads TGTGCCAGTGGACAGGGTGGCACTGAAGCTTTCTTT. Residues: CASGQGGTEAFF.

The genes are TRBV4-1 and TRBJ2-7, with 13 positions matching TRBD2. The CDR3 consists of 19 residues. The V segment lost 0 bases and the J segment 0 bases; nucleotides outside the gene matches: 8. Per the germline V gene, CDR1 is MGHRA and CDR2 is YSYEKL. The CDR3 DNA sequence: TGCGCCAGCAGCCAAGAAGGGGGGACTAGCGGGGCCCTCTCCTACGAGCAGTACTTC. Amino acids: CASSQEGGTSGALSYEQYF.

V is TRBV4-1 and J is TRBJ2-5, with D unclear. CDR1 and CDR2 (germline): MGHRA, YSYEKL. This CDR3 comprises 13 residues. The germline V and J ends were trimmed by 1 base and 4 bases, with 7 bases remaining between them. The CDR3: CASSQVTAETQYF. The CDR3 DNA reads as TGCGCCAGCAGCCAAGTCACAGCAGAGACCCAGTACTTC.

This clonotype was detected many times. CDR3 bases: TGCGCCAGCAGCACCCTACAGGGGCACGAGCAGTACTTC. It translates to CASSTLQGHEQYF. This chain uses TRBV4-1 with TRBJ2-7; 7 bases are a match to TRBD1. The CDR3 length is 13 residues. In germline, CDR1 is MGHRA, CDR2 YSYEKL. With V trimmed by 5 bases and J by 5 bases, 6 bases remained unmatched.

The J gene is TRBJ1-2, the V gene TRBV13; 7 positions agree with TRBD1. CDR1 PRHDT and CDR2 FYEKMQ come from the germline V gene (reference sequence). CDR3 size: 15 residues. V lost 8 bases, J lost 2 bases, and 11 bases stayed unmatched. The CDR3 is CASGDTGASNYGYTF. The CDR3 nucleotides are TGTGCCAGCGGAGATACAGGGGCGAGCAACTATGGCTACACCTTC.

There are many counts of this clonotype. The genes are TRBV19 and TRBJ1-2; TRBD1 matches 12 bases. Germline V gene lookup returns CDR1 LNHDA and CDR2 SQIVND (reference sequence). The CDR3 loop spans 12 amino acids. The CDR3 loop is CGSGQGALGYTF. DNA for the CDR3: TGTGGGTCGGGACAGGGGGCTCTTGGCTACACCTTC.

The genes are TRBV19 and TRBJ1-1, with TRBD1 identical over 7 bases. The CDR3 length is 12 residues. Germline V gene sequence: CDR1 LNHDA, CDR2 SQIVND (reference sequence). Losses at the gene ends were 11 bases for V and 6 bases for J; bases not matched to a gene: 9. The CDR3 is CAVGRGAAEAFF. Written as DNA, the CDR3 is TGTGCCGTAGGCAGGGGGGCTGCTGAAGCTTTCTTT.

There are many counts of this clonotype. The V gene is TRBV20-1, the J gene TRBJ2-2; 10 bases match TRBD2. Germline-derived CDR1 and CDR2 are DFQATT and SNEGSKA (reference sequence). The CDR3 contains 13 residues. The junction had 5 bases not matched to a gene; V was cut back by 5 bases and J by 8 bases. The CDR3 DNA reads TGCAGTGCTGGGACTAGCGAAGCGGGGGAGCTGTTTTTT. This gives the protein CSAGTSEAGELFF.

This rearrangement joins TRBV10-1 to TRBJ2-7, with D perhaps matching TRBD1 (6 bases). The CDR3 totals 15 residues. Germline V CDR1 and CDR2: WNHNN, SYGVQD (reference sequence). V was pared by 2 bases and J by 0 bases, with 11 bases between. Here the CDR3 DNA reads TGCGCCAGCAGTGAGCGGGCAGGGGCCTCCTACGAGCAGTACTTC. Translation: CASSERAGASYEQYF.

V usage is TRBV10-3 and J usage is TRBJ1-6, with D possibly being TRBD1 (5 bases). The CDR3 has 14 amino acids. The germline V gene has CDR1 ENHRY and CDR2 SYGVKD. Trimming stripped 6 bases from V and 10 bases from J, with 16 bases between. CDR3 loop: CAIRGTVVGSPLHF. In DNA, the CDR3 is TGTGCCATCAGGGGGACCGTCGTGGGATCACCCCTCCACTTT.

This clonotype was counted a single time. The chain couples TRBV2 to TRBJ2-5, with D hard to call. The CDR3 length is 13 residues. The germline gives CDR1 SNHLY, CDR2 FYNNEI. Trimming pared 5 bases from V and 0 bases from J, leaving 7 bases between. The CDR3 DNA reads as TGTGCCAGCAGTATTACATACCAAGAGACCCAGTACTTC. Protein: CASSITYQETQYF.

This clonotype was observed at least ten times. This chain connects TRBV2 to TRBJ2-7, with a possible D match to TRBD1 (6 bases). CDR3 length: 10 amino acids. The germline V and J ends were trimmed by 6 bases and 10 bases, with 10 bases remaining between them. CDR1 and CDR2 from the germline V gene are SNHLY and FYNNEI. CDR3 sequence: CASSDRLQYF. As DNA, the CDR3 is TGTGCCAGCAGCGACAGGTTACAGTACTTC.

The V gene is TRBV7-2, the J gene TRBJ2-3; 10 bases agree with TRBD2. This CDR3 region has 15 residues. Germline assignment: CDR1 SGHTA and CDR2 FQGNSA. V was pared by 6 bases and J by 1 base, with 4 bases of the junction left unmatched. The CDR3, as DNA: TGTGCCAGCAGGCCTAGCGGGGGTGGCACAGATACGCAGTATTTT. It translates to CASRPSGGGTDTQYF.

This clonotype was counted many times. The chain employs TRBV10-3 and TRBJ1-1, with a weak D call TRBD1 (5 bases). The ends were cut back, 2 bases at V and 4 bases at J, with 14 bases in the middle. This CDR3 contains 15 residues. In germline, CDR1 is ENHRY, CDR2 SYGVKD. This CDR3 reads CAISEARERITEAFF. CDR3 in DNA: TGTGCCATCAGTGAGGCCAGGGAACGGATCACTGAAGCTTTCTTT.

V and J are TRBV12-3 or TRBV12-4 and TRBJ2-7; 7 bases are shared with TRBD2. CDR3 length: 15 residues. V trimming: 3 bases; J trimming: 5 bases; junction bases outside the gene matches: 10. CDR3 coding DNA: TGTGCCAGCAGTTTGGAAGCGGGGTACCCCCACGAGCAGTACGTC. This codes for CASSLEAGYPHEQYV.